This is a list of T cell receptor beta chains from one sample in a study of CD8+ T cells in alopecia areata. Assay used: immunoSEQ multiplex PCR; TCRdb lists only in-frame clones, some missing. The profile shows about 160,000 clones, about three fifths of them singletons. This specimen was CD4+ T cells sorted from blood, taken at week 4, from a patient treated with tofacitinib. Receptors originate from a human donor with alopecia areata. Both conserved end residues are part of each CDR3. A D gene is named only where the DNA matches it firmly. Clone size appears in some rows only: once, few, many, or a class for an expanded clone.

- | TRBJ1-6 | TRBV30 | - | CAWSTPGSPLHF | TGTGCCTGGAGTACCCCTGGTTCACCCCTCCACTTT
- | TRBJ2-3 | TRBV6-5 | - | CASSYRLVDTQYF | TGTGCCAGCAGTTACAGGCTTGTTGATACGCAGTATTTT
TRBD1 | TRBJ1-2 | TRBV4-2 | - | CASSGVGTDSFGYGYTF | TGTGCCAGCAGCGGGGTCGGGACAGACAGTTTTGGGTATGGCTACACCTTC
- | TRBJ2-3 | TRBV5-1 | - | CASSLDQAYSTDTQYF | TGCGCCAGCAGCTTGGATCAAGCGTATAGCACAGATACGCAGTATTTT
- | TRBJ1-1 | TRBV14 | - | CASSQDRQGLAFF | TGTGCCAGCAGCCAAGATCGGCAGGGACTAGCTTTCTTT
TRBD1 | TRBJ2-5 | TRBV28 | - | CASSLSGGETQYF | TGTGCCAGCAGTTTGTCAGGGGGAGAGACCCAGTACTTC
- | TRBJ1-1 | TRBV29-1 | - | CSVEGGIDTEAFF | TGCAGCGTTGAGGGGGGAATTGACACTGAAGCTTTCTTT
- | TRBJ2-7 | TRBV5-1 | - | CASSLQRGYEQYF | TGCGCCAGCAGCTTGCAAAGGGGCTACGAGCAGTACTTC
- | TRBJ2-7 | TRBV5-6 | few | CASSLEMGDEQYF | TGTGCCAGCAGCTTGGAGATGGGCGACGAGCAGTACTTC
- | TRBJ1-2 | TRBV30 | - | CAWSPFGGYTF | TGTGCCTGGAGTCCTTTTGGAGGCTACACCTTC
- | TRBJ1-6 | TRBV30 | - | CAWSSSGGSPLHF | TGTGCCTGGAGTAGTTCGGGAGGTTCACCCCTCCACTTT
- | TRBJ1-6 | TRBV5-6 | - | CASSLLRDTYNSPLHF | TGTGCCAGCAGCTTGTTGAGGGATACCTATAATTCACCCCTCCACTTT
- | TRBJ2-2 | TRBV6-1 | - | CASSERQAGVGGELFF | TGTGCCAGCAGTGAACGGCAGGCAGGGGTGGGCGGGGAGCTGTTTTTT
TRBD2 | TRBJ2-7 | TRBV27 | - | CASSPLAGGPGEQYF | TGTGCCAGCAGTCCGTTAGCGGGGGGGCCGGGAGAGCAGTACTTC
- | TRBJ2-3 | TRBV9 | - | CASSVGTGTDTQYF | TGTGCCAGCAGCGTAGGTACAGGAACAGATACGCAGTATTTT
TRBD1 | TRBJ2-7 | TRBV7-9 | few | CASSLLLDRELREQYF | TGTGCCAGCAGCTTACTTCTGGACAGGGAACTGCGGGAGCAGTACTTC
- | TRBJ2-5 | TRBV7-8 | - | CASSLDRGRATQYF | TGTGCCAGCAGCTTAGATCGGGGTCGGGCGACCCAGTACTTC
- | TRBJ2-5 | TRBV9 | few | CASSSGHPGGTQYF | TGTGCCAGCAGCTCCGGACATCCCGGCGGGACCCAGTACTTC
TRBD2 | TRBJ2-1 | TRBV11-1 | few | CASSSSLAGGRPEQFF | TGTGCCAGCAGCTCTAGTCTAGCGGGGGGGCGCCCCGAGCAGTTCTTC
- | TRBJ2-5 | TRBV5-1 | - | CASSRASGETQYF | TGCGCCAGCAGCCGGGCCAGCGGCGAGACCCAGTACTTC
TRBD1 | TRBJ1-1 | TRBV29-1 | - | CSGRTGGTEAFF | TGCAGCGGACGGACAGGGGGCACTGAAGCTTTCTTT
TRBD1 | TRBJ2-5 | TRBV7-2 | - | CASIRDRGETQYF | TGTGCCAGCATCCGGGACAGGGGAGAGACCCAGTACTTC
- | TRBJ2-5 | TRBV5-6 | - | CASSLTSRETQYF | TGTGCCAGCAGCTTGACTAGCCGGGAGACCCAGTACTTC
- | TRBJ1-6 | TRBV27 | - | CASSPPGHRNPLHF | TGTGCCAGCAGTCCGCCGGGACATCGGAACCCTCTCCACTTT
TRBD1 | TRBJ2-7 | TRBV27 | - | CASSFGDRGYEQYF | TGTGCCAGCAGTTTCGGGGACAGGGGCTACGAGCAGTACTTC
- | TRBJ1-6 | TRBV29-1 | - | CSVRGAAQNSPLHF | TGCAGCGTTAGGGGGGCTGCTCAGAATTCACCCCTCCACTTT
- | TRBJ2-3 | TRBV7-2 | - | CASSPWTDTDTQYF | TGTGCCAGCAGCCCTTGGACAGACACAGATACGCAGTATTTT
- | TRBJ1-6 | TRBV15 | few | CATRGLWGDSPLHF | TGTGCCACCAGAGGGTTATGGGGGGACTCACCCCTCCACTTT
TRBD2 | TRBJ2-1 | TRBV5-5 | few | CASSIGLAGGEQFF | TGTGCCAGCAGCATCGGACTAGCGGGGGGTGAGCAGTTCTTC
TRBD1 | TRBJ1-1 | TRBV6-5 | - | CASSFDLTGMNTEAFF | TGTGCCAGCAGTTTCGACCTGACAGGGATGAACACTGAAGCTTTCTTT
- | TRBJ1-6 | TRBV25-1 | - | CASSTQGGQGYSPLHF | TGTGCCAGCAGTACCCAAGGGGGGCAGGGGTATTCACCCCTCCACTTT
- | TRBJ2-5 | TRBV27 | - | CASSLSYQETQYF | TGTGCCAGCAGTTTATCGTACCAAGAGACCCAGTACTTC
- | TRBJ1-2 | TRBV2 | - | CASSEGRPIHGYTF | TGTGCCAGCAGTGAAGGGCGGCCAATCCATGGCTACACCTTC
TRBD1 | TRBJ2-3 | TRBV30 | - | CAWSRGQAFTDTQYF | TGTGCCTGGAGTCGAGGACAGGCATTCACAGATACGCAGTATTTT
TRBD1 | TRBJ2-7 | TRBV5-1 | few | CASSFWTGSYEQYF | TGCGCCAGCAGCTTCTGGACAGGATCCTACGAGCAGTACTTC
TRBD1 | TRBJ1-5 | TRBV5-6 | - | CASSGRGTENQPQHF | TGTGCCAGCAGCGGGAGAGGGACAGAGAATCAGCCCCAGCATTTT
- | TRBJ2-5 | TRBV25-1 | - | CASSESRETQYF | TGTGCCAGCAGTGAATCAAGGGAGACCCAGTACTTC
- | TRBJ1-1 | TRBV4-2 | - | CASSQGTGGDTEAFF | TGTGCCAGCAGCCAAGGGACTGGGGGGGACACTGAAGCTTTCTTT
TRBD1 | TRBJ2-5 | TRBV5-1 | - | CASSQTGETQYF | TGCGCCAGCAGCCAGACAGGGGAGACCCAGTACTTC
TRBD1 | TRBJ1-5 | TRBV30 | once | CAYARKTGGEGQPQHF | TGTGCCTACGCACGAAAGACAGGGGGAGAGGGTCAGCCCCAGCATTTT
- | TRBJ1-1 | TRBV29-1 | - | CSVGWGWTEAFF | TGCAGCGTTGGATGGGGGTGGACTGAAGCTTTCTTT
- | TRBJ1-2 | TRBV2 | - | CASSPRTQAGNYGYTF | TGTGCCAGCAGTCCGCGGACGCAGGCCGGGAACTATGGCTACACCTTC